The present T cell receptor beta chain was sequenced within a study of response to subunit inactivated influenza vaccine. Study-level findings and limits: The authors offered the suggestion that each seasonal influenza vaccination recruits few new T cells.

This clonotype has more than one count but fewer than ten. Its antigen is undetermined. Unmatched junction bases numbered 7, after V lost 5 bases and J lost 4 bases. The CDR3 extends over 14 amino acids. CDR1 is SGHTA and CDR2 is FQGTGA in the germline V gene. One entry per CDR3 protein results from TCRdb running MiXCR on the RT-PCR reads. The sample lists 500,000 to 600,000 distinct CDR3 sequences, about 10% seen once, with about 9.4% in the top ten. The input for sequencing was PBMCs from blood, taken on the day of vaccination. The sequence derives from a man in his fifties who received an inactivated influenza vaccine. This chain joins TRBV7-3 and TRBJ1-2, with TRBD1 matching over 7 bases. DNA of the CDR3: TGTGCCAGCAGCCCCGCCGGACAGGCCTATGGCTACACCTTC. Protein sequence: CASSPAGQAYGYTF.